This TCR beta chain was captured by sequencing in a study of blood T cell repertoires in COVID-19. Study at large: COVID-19 samples from acute and convalescent phases originated in the United States, Italy and Spain. PBMCs, B-cell-depleted T cells, or T cells were the source of the cDNA or gDNA that made up the material.

Under the authors' procedure: From reference gene primer amplification, estimates of nucleated cell counts were derived. Produced via immunoSEQ multiplex PCR; TCRdb's table is partial and in-frame only. V and J calls and clone size are copied from that table; D and trimming were computed from the DNA. The table records nearly 60,000 clones, roughly 90% of them present only once. The sequence was obtained from a man aged 55-75 years with active COVID-19. Sequenced: peripheral blood.

The CDR3 coding sequence is TGTGCCAGCAGCCAGGGACTACCACAAGAGACCCAGTACTTC. Translation: CASSQGLPQETQYF. J is TRBJ2-5 and V is TRBV7-3; TRBD2 aligns across 7 bases. CDR1 is SGHTA and CDR2 is FQGTGA in the germline V gene. The junction had 5 bases not matched to a gene; V was cut back by 5 bases and J by 2 bases. The CDR3 covers 14 residues.